This TCR beta chain appears in the sequencing data of a study of post-analysis software for immune sequencing data. Study-wide context: Patients had relapsing-remitting, secondary progressive or progressive-relapsing multiple sclerosis; some lacked subtype. Study results and limitations: Higher frequency in patients than in controls was seen for roughly 5 TRBV segments, with TRBV5-6, TRBV5-1 and TRBV20-1 among them. Normalized Chao1 diversity in multiple sclerosis patients fell significantly below that of controls.

This clonotype was detected many times. Its antigen is not known. Trimming removed 1 base at V and 6 bases at J, with 10 bases between. CDR1 and CDR2 from the germline V gene are SEHNR and FQNEAQ (reference sequence). The CDR3 contains 14 residues. Unique molecular identifiers were present in the TCR beta cDNA libraries. MiXCR, run by TCRdb on the PCR reads, gives a single entry per CDR3 protein. The table has more than 500,000 distinct CDR3 sequences, under 40% seen once. This chain uses TRBV7-9 with TRBJ2-1; unclear D gene. This clonotype originated in a girl younger than 18 with multiple sclerosis. Input material: blood. The CDR3 region has the DNA TGTGCCAGCAGCTTAGTTGGGTCCAGCAATGAGCAGTTCTTC. Protein product: CASSLVGSSNEQFF.